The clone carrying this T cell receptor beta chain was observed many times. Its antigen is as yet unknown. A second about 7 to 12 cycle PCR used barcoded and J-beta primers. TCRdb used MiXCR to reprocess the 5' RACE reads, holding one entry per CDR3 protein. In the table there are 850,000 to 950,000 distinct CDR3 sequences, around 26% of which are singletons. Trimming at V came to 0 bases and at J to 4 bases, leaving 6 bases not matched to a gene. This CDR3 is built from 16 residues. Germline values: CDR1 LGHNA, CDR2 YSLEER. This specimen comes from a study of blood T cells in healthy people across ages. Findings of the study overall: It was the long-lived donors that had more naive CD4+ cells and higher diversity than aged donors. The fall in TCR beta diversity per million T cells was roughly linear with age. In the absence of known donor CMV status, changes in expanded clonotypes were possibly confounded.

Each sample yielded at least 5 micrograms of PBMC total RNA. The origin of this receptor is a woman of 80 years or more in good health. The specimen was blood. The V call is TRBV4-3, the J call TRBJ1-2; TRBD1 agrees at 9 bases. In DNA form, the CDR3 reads TGCGCCAGCAGCCAAGAACCTACAGGGGGCCCCTATGGCTACACCTTC. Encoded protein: CASSQEPTGGPYGYTF.